This TCR beta chain originates from a study of cytomegalovirus exposure and HLA in healthy donors. Regarding the study as a whole: For cytomegalovirus status, the classifier reportedly gave diagnoses with high specificity and sensitivity.

The CDR3 is 15 amino acids. V lost 6 bases, J lost 2 bases, and 6 bases stayed unmatched. Per the germline V gene, CDR1 is SQVTM and CDR2 is ANQGSEA. It was with 60 Vbeta and 13 Jbeta primers that the PCR ran. Sequencing used immunoSEQ multiplex PCR; TCRdb keeps in-frame clones, though not all of them. The sample holds around 64,000 clones. On this clone itself: Its antigen is not known.

The V and J genes are TRBV29-1 and TRBJ1-4, with TRBD1 identical over 10 bases. The sequence was collected from a female donor in good health and CMV-seropositive. Sequencing used PBMCs. The CDR3, as DNA: TGCAGCGTCGGGGACAGGGGAATTACTAATGAAAAACTGTTTTTT. This codes for CSVGDRGITNEKLFF.